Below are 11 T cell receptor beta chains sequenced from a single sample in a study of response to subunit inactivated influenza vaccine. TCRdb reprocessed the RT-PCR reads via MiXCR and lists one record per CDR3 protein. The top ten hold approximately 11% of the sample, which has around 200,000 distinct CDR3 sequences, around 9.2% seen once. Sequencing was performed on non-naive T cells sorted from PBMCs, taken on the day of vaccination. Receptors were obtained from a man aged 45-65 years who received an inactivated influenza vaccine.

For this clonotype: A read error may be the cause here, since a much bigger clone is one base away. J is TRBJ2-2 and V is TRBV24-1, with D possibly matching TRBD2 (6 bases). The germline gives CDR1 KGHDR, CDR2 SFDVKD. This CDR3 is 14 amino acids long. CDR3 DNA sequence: TGTGCCACCAGCCGGGACTTCAACACCGGGGACCTGTTTTTT. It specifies CATSRDFNTGDLFF.

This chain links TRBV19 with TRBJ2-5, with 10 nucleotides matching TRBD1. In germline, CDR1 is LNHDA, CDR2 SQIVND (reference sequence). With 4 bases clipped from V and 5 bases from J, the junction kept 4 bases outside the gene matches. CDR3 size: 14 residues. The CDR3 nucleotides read TGTGCCAGTAGTACGACAGGGGGCGGGGAGACCCAGTACTTC. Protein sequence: CASSTTGGGETQYF.

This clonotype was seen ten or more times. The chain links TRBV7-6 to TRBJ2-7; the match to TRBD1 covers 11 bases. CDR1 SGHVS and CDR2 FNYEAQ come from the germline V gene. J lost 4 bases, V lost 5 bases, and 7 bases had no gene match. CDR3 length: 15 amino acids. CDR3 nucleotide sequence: TGTGCCAGCAGCCCACGGGACAGGGGGTCATACGAGCAGTACTTC. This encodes CASSPRDRGSYEQYF.

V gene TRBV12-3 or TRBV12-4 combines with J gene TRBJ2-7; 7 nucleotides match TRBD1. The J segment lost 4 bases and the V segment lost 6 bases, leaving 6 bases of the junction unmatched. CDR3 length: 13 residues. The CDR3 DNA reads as TGTGCCAGCAGGCCGGGCAGGGGGTACGAGCAGTACTTC. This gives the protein CASRPGRGYEQYF.

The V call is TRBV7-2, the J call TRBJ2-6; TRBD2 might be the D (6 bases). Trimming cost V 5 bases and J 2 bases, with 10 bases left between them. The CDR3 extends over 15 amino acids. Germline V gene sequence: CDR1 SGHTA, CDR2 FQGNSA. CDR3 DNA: TGTGCCAGCAGCCTCTCTAGCGCTGGGGCCAACGTCCTGACTTTC. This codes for CASSLSSAGANVLTF.

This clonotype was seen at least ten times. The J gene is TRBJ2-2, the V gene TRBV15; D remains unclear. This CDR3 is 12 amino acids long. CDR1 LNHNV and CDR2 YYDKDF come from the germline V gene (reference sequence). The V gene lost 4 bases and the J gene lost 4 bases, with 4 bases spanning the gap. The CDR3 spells CATSKRTGELFF. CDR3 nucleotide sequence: TGTGCCACCAGCAAACGCACCGGGGAGCTGTTTTTT.

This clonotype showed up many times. The CDR3 spells CASSPRDTFLAKNIQYF. The CDR3 nucleotides are TGTGCCAGCAGCCCCCGGGACACCTTTCTAGCCAAAAACATTCAGTACTTC. The rearrangement joins TRBV7-2 to TRBJ2-4; tentative D call: TRBD1 (6 bases). The CDR3 length is 17 residues. Trimming pared 5 bases from V and 0 bases from J, leaving 17 bases between. The germline CDR1 and CDR2 sequences are SGHTA and FQGNSA.

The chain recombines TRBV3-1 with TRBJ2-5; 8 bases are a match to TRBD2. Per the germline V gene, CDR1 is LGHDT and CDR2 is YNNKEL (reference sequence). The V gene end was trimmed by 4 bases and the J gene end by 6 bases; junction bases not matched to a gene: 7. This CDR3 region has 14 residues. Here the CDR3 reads CASSLAGLQKTQYF. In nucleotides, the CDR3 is TGTGCCAGCAGCCTAGCGGGGCTCCAGAAGACCCAGTACTTC.

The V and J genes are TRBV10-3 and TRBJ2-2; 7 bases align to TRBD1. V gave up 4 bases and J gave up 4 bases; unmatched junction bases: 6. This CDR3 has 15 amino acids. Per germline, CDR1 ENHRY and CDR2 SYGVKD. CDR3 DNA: TGTGCCATCAGTGTACAGGGGTCGGGCACCGGGGAGCTGTTTTTT. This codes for CAISVQGSGTGELFF.

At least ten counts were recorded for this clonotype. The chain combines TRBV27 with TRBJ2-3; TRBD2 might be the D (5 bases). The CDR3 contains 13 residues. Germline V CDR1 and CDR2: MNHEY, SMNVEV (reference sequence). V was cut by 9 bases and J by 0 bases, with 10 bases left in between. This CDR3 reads CARDSDSTDTQYF. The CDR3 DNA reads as TGTGCCAGGGACTCGGACAGCACAGATACGCAGTATTTT.

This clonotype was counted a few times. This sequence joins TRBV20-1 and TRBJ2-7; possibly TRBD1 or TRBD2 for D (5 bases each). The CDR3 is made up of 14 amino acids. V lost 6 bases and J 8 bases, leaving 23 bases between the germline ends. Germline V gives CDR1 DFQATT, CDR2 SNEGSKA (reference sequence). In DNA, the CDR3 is TGCAGTGCCACCAAAGGAGAGGGGCTAGCCCAGCAGTACTTC. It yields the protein CSATKGEGLAQQYF.